This TCR beta chain originates from a study of T-cell reconstitution after alpha-beta-depleted transplantation in children (dated by TCRdb to the mid-2010s). As for the study more broadly: Using TCR repertoire profiling, the study quantitatively followed how T-cell immune reconstitution unfolded in children after TCRalphabeta/CD19-depleted allogeneic hematopoietic cell transplantation.

This clonotype has ten or more counts. Its target antigen remains unknown. The input lacks base qualities; no much larger clone sits a single base away. From V the trimming removes 0 bases and from J it removes 4 bases, while the gene matches leave 5 bases of the junction unaccounted for. CDR1 and CDR2, per the germline V gene, are SGDLS and YYNGEE. The CDR3 goes from the cysteine to the phenylalanine over 16 residues. CDR3 DNA only is kept here, 48 bases in frame from base 1. Libraries were built with PCR. The listed sequencing device is Illumina HiSeq 2500. TCR library preparation used molecular barcoding, with unique molecular identifiers applied to normalize quantification of the TCRbeta repertoire. The raw public reads went through TCRdb reprocessing: fastp at Q25, MiXCR clone calling, in-frame beta chains kept. Every entry covers one CDR3 protein and lists the most common genes and DNA from its rows. The sample contains roughly 180,000 distinct CDR3 sequences, about 14% of them found a single time. Roughly an eighth of the sample lies in the top ten.

Material: PBMCs from the stem cell graft donor, obtained from the stem cell graft. The origin of this receptor is a human donor who donated a stem cell graft to a child with acute lymphoblastic leukemia. Recombination connected TRBV9 to TRBJ1-1, with TRBD1 matching 11 junction bases. The DNA is TGTGCCAGCAGCGTAGTTCCCGGGACAGGGGGCACTGAAGCTTTCTTT. Translated, it gives CASSVVPGTGGTEAFF.